The 29 T cell receptor beta chains below all came from one sample that was sequenced in a study of blood T cell repertoires in COVID-19. Data came from immunoSEQ multiplex PCR; TCRdb stores just in-frame clones and leaves some out. The repertoire has roughly 100,000 clones, 70% to 90% of them found once; the top ten carry roughly 8.1%. The sequenced material came from peripheral blood. These receptors originate from a woman in her 70s with acute or convalescent COVID-19.

The chain employs TRBV30 and TRBJ1-2; 8 nucleotides agree with TRBD1. The junction had 6 bases not matched to a gene; V was cut back by 2 bases and J by 4 bases. This CDR3 contains 14 residues. CDR1 GTSNPN and CDR2 SVGIG come from the germline V gene (reference sequence). CDR3 amino acids: CAWSPGGLSYGYTF. CDR3 DNA: TGTGCCTGGAGTCCAGGGGGCCTATCCTATGGCTACACCTTC.

The chain joins TRBV18 to TRBJ2-7, with a weak D call TRBD1 (6 bases). V dropped 6 bases and J dropped 2 bases, with 8 bases sitting between them. Germline V lookup: CDR1 KGHSH, CDR2 LQKENI. The CDR3 totals 12 residues. In DNA form, the CDR3 reads TGTGCCAGCTCTAACAGGGCCTACGAGCAGTACTTC. As protein: CASSNRAYEQYF. Full variable domain (missing parts from reference TRBV18 and TRBJ2-7): NAGVMQNPRHLVRRRGQEARLRCSPMKGHSHVYWYRQLPEEGLKFMVYLQKENIIDESGMPKERFSAEFPKEGPSILRIQQVVRGDSAAYFCASSNRAYEQYFGPGTRLTVT.

The V call is TRBV29-1, the J call TRBJ2-1; 8 bases align to TRBD1. The CDR3 is 12 residues long. Germline assignment: CDR1 SQVTM and CDR2 ANQGSEA. The J segment lost 3 bases and the V segment lost 7 bases, leaving 2 bases of the junction unmatched. In DNA, the CDR3 is TGCAGCGCCGACAGGGGCTACAATGAGCAGTTCTTC. It yields the protein CSADRGYNEQFF.

The gene calls are TRBV5-6 and TRBJ2-7; possibly TRBD1 for D (6 bases). CDR3 size: 15 residues. Trimming removed 0 bases from V and 2 bases from J, with 12 bases in between. Germline assignment: CDR1 SGHDT and CDR2 YYEEEE. CDR3 DNA sequence: TGTGCCAGCAGCTTGGGCAGGGGAGCACCCTACGAGCAGTACTTC. Its protein is CASSLGRGAPYEQYF.

The chain couples TRBV6-5 to TRBJ2-7; no clear D gene. Germline lookup yields CDR1 MNHEY and CDR2 SVGAGI. V was cut by 2 bases and J by 1 base, with 6 bases left in between. The length of the CDR3 is 13 residues. CDR3 bases: TGTGCCAGCAGTTACGGCCAGTCCTACGAGCAGTACTTC. Translating gives CASSYGQSYEQYF.

The chain recombines TRBV28 with TRBJ1-4; D is uncertain. The CDR3 totals 11 residues. Germline CDR1 reads MDHEN; CDR2 reads SYDVKM. The V end lost 5 bases, the J end lost 8 bases, and 6 bases lay between the germline ends. Here the CDR3 reads CASSLFEKLFF. The CDR3 region has the DNA TGTGCCAGCAGTCTGTTCGAAAAACTGTTTTTT. Supplemented by reference TRBV28 and TRBJ1-4, the full variable domain reads DVKVTQSSRYLVKRTGEKVFLECVQDMDHENMFWYRQDPGLGLRLIYFSYDVKMKEKGDIPEGYSVSREKKERFSLILESASTNQTSMYLCASSLFEKLFFGSGTQLSVL.

The chain joins TRBV5-5 to TRBJ1-2, with D possibly matching TRBD1 (5 bases). Germline V gene lookup returns CDR1 SGHKS and CDR2 YYEKEE (reference sequence). This CDR3 comprises 12 residues. V lost 4 bases and J lost 4, with 8 bases in between. The CDR3 sequence: CASSGGGYGYTF. The CDR3 nucleotides read TGTGCCAGCAGCGGGGGAGGCTATGGCTACACCTTC.

The V call is TRBV10-3, the J call TRBJ2-1; D is unclear. This CDR3 has 12 residues. Germline assignment: CDR1 ENHRY and CDR2 SYGVKD. Trimming took 2 bases from V and 12 from J, leaving 11 bases between them. The CDR3 sequence is CAISEPTLVQFF. For the CDR3, the DNA is TGTGCCATCAGTGAGCCAACTCTCGTGCAGTTCTTC.

The sample holds one count of this clone. This chain uses TRBV9 with TRBJ2-2, with TRBD2 matching over 7 bases. CDR3 length equals 16 residues. Trimming removed 3 bases from V and 1 base from J; junction bases left unmatched: 6. CDR1 is SGDLS and CDR2 is YYNGEE in the germline V gene. The CDR3 region is CASSAIQRGNTGELFF. Written as DNA, the CDR3 is TGTGCCAGCAGCGCCATCCAGCGGGGGAACACCGGGGAGCTGTTTTTT.

The chain uses TRBV7-9 and TRBJ1-6; 7 bases line up with TRBD1. The germline V gene encodes CDR1 SEHNR and CDR2 FQNEAQ (reference sequence). This CDR3 has 15 residues. The trim removed 5 bases at V and 7 bases at J, leaving 8 bases unmatched. DNA of the CDR3: TGTGCCAGCAGCAACAGGGGTGGACAGAATTCACCCCTCCACTTT. It translates to CASSNRGGQNSPLHF.

The table lists this clone with a count of one. As DNA, the CDR3 is TGTGCCAGCAGTCGGAATTCGGTAGCGGGCACAGATACGCAGTATTTT. Protein product: CASSRNSVAGTDTQYF. The V gene is TRBV6-2 or TRBV6-3, the J gene TRBJ2-3, with D possibly TRBD2 on 6 matching bases. V was pared by 5 bases and J by 1 base, with 16 bases between. There are 16 residues in the CDR3. CDR1 is MNHEY, CDR2 SVGEGT, per germline.

The chain has TRBV6-6 and TRBJ2-7; D perhaps matches TRBD1 (5 bases). Germline CDR1 reads MNHNY; CDR2 reads SVGAGI (reference sequence). V shed 0 bases and J shed 1 base, with 10 bases lying between them. This CDR3 spans 15 amino acids. The CDR3 is CASSYSLQGSYEQYF. The CDR3 nucleotides are TGTGCCAGCAGTTACTCGCTGCAGGGTTCCTACGAGCAGTACTTC.

The chain combines TRBV30 with TRBJ2-7; TRBD1 matches at 10 bases. Germline V gene sequence: CDR1 GTSNPN, CDR2 SVGIG (reference sequence). CDR3 length equals 13 residues. V lost 7 bases and J lost 4; bases outside the gene matches: 7. CDR3 region: CASYSGQGYEQYF. CDR3 coding DNA: TGTGCCTCCTATTCGGGACAGGGGTACGAGCAGTACTTC.

This clone was found a few times. This chain joins TRBV2 and TRBJ1-5; 7 bases line up with TRBD1. The CDR3 runs to 17 residues. The V segment lost 0 bases and the J segment 2 bases; nucleotides outside the gene matches: 7. Germline V gene lookup returns CDR1 SNHLY and CDR2 FYNNEI. CDR3 loop: CASSEARGDRGNQPQHF. The CDR3 coding sequence is TGTGCCAGCAGTGAAGCGCGGGGCGACAGGGGCAATCAGCCCCAGCATTTT.

This chain uses TRBV9 with TRBJ1-5; TRBD1 matches 8 bases. The CDR3 runs 16 residues. Germline V CDR1 and CDR2: SGDLS, YYNGEE. V was clipped by 3 bases and J by 1 base; unmatched bases: 6. The CDR3, as DNA: TGTGCCAGCAGCGAGGGGGGACAGGCAAGCAATCAGCCCCAGCATTTT. It is translated as CASSEGGQASNQPQHF.

V gene TRBV6-5 combines with J gene TRBJ2-1, with D maybe TRBD1 (6 bases). CDR1 is MNHEY and CDR2 is SVGAGI in the germline V gene. This CDR3 contains 11 residues. Trimming shortened V by 5 bases and J by 10 bases, and 9 bases separated the two germline ends. The CDR3 here is CASSQQGEQFF. The CDR3 DNA reads as TGTGCCAGCAGTCAACAGGGCGAGCAGTTCTTC.

The rearrangement links TRBV6-6 to TRBJ1-2; possible D gene TRBD1, 6 bases. Germline V CDR1 and CDR2: MNHNY, SVGAGI (reference sequence). Trimming removed 6 bases from V and 7 bases from J, with 21 bases in between. There are 15 residues in the CDR3. The CDR3 region has the DNA TGTGCCAGCAGCTTGGATTTAACAGGGATAGGTGGCTACACCTTC. This encodes CASSLDLTGIGGYTF.

CDR3 DNA sequence: TGTGCCACCAGCAGAGCGGGACTAGCGGGCATCTCCTACAATGAGCAGTTCTTC. This encodes CATSRAGLAGISYNEQFF. The chain employs TRBV15 and TRBJ2-1; 12 bases line up with TRBD2. Per germline, CDR1 LNHNV and CDR2 YYDKDF (reference sequence). CDR3 length: 18 residues. The ends lost 1 base at V and 0 bases at J; junction bases unmatched: 4.

V is TRBV4-1 and J is TRBJ2-5; D is possibly TRBD1 (5 bases). Germline CDR1 and CDR2: MGHRA and YSYEKL. Trimming removed 6 bases at V and 5 bases at J, with 19 bases between. CDR3 length: 15 amino acids. The CDR3 is CASSSRYRTSETQYF. In nucleotides, the CDR3 is TGCGCCAGCAGTTCAAGATATAGGACAAGTGAGACCCAGTACTTC.

The genes are TRBV7-2 and TRBJ1-1; TRBD1 is a possible D gene (5 bases). Germline-derived CDR1 and CDR2 are SGHTA and FQGNSA. V lost 6 bases, J lost 6 bases, and 20 bases lay in between. The CDR3 runs to 15 residues. Here the CDR3 reads CASSYMERGSAEAFF. As DNA, the CDR3 is TGTGCCAGCAGTTACATGGAAAGGGGTAGTGCTGAAGCTTTCTTT.

This clone was picked up one time. This rearrangement joins TRBV6-5 to TRBJ2-7, with 12 nucleotides matching TRBD1. The trim removed 2 bases at V and 0 bases at J, leaving 2 bases unmatched. This CDR3 region has 16 residues. CDR1 is MNHEY and CDR2 is SVGAGI in the germline V gene. This CDR3 is CASSYEGQGASYEQYF. The CDR3 nucleotides read TGTGCCAGCAGTTACGAGGGACAGGGGGCCTCCTACGAGCAGTACTTC.

The rearrangement uses TRBV18 and TRBJ1-3; TRBD1 matches at 7 bases. The trim removed 6 bases at V and 0 bases at J, leaving 5 bases unmatched. The CDR3 sequence is 15 residues long. Germline CDR1 reads KGHSH; CDR2 reads LQKENI. The CDR3 nucleotides read TGTGCCAGCTCTACGACAGGGAGCTCTGGAAACACCATATATTTT. The encoded protein is CASSTTGSSGNTIYF. The full variable domain, with the rest looked up from reference TRBV18 and TRBJ1-3, is NAGVMQNPRHLVRRRGQEARLRCSPMKGHSHVYWYRQLPEEGLKFMVYLQKENIIDESGMPKERFSAEFPKEGPSILRIQQVVRGDSAAYFCASSTTGSSGNTIYFGEGSWLTVV.

The V and J genes are TRBV6-5 and TRBJ1-4, with TRBD1 identical over 8 bases. V lost 6 bases and J lost 8; bases outside the gene matches: 8. This CDR3 contains 14 residues. Germline CDR1 is MNHEY and CDR2 is SVGAGI. Here the CDR3 reads CASRTTGVGEKLFF. The DNA for the CDR3 is TGTGCCAGCAGGACGACAGGGGTGGGCGAAAAACTGTTTTTT.

The V call is TRBV3-1 (or the pseudogene TRBV3-2), the J call TRBJ1-2, with D unclear. This CDR3 has 13 amino acids. CDR1 is LGHDT, CDR2 YNNKEL, per germline (reference sequence). Trimming stripped 0 bases from V and 6 bases from J, with 8 bases between. CDR3 residues: CASSQDLGDGYTF. The CDR3 bases are TGTGCCAGCAGCCAAGATCTCGGGGATGGCTACACCTTC.

The genes are TRBV5-6 and TRBJ1-6, with D hard to call. The ends were cut back, 1 base at V and 9 bases at J, with 11 bases in the middle. This CDR3 is built from 14 residues. Germline values: CDR1 SGHDT, CDR2 YYEEEE. The DNA for the CDR3 is TGTGCCAGCAGCTTGTCAGACTCGGTTTCACCCCTCCACTTT. Translation: CASSLSDSVSPLHF.

The chain joins TRBV10-3 to TRBJ2-6, with D maybe TRBD2 (5 bases). The CDR3 runs 16 residues. Germline CDR1 and CDR2: ENHRY and SYGVKD. V lost 10 bases to trimming and J lost 0 bases, with 16 bases between them. The CDR3 sequence: CATGGGSYSGANVLTF. The CDR3 DNA is TGTGCCACCGGAGGTGGGAGCTACTCTGGGGCCAACGTCCTGACTTTC.

The chain combines TRBV28 with TRBJ1-4; 8 nucleotides agree with TRBD1. This CDR3 has 16 residues. Trimming took 5 bases from V and 7 from J; bases not matched to a gene: 12. From germline, CDR1 is MDHEN and CDR2 SYDVKM. The DNA for the CDR3 is TGTGCCAGCAGTCCCCACTTAGGACAGGGTGGTGAAAAACTGTTTTTT. This sequence encodes CASSPHLGQGGEKLFF. The complete variable domain, with remaining parts taken from reference TRBV28 and TRBJ1-4, reads DVKVTQSSRYLVKRTGEKVFLECVQDMDHENMFWYRQDPGLGLRLIYFSYDVKMKEKGDIPEGYSVSREKKERFSLILESASTNQTSMYLCASSPHLGQGGEKLFFGSGTQLSVL.

The genes are TRBV14 and TRBJ2-4, with D possibly matching TRBD2 (6 bases). CDR3 length: 12 residues. Germline CDR1 and CDR2: SGHDN and FVKESK. V dropped 1 base and J dropped 13 bases, with 11 bases sitting between them. In nucleotides, the CDR3 is TGTGCCAGCAGCCAAGGCGGGACGGGGCAGTACTTC. As protein: CASSQGGTGQYF.

The J gene is TRBJ2-6, the V gene TRBV19; maybe TRBD2 (5 bases). CDR3 length equals 15 residues. CDR1 is LNHDA and CDR2 is SQIVND in the germline V gene (reference sequence). V lost 2 bases to trimming and J lost 3 bases, with 8 bases between them. CDR3 sequence reads: CASSITRVGANVLTF. The CDR3 DNA reads as TGTGCCAGTAGTATAACGAGGGTTGGGGCCAACGTCCTGACTTTC.